This T cell receptor (beta chain) was recovered during a study of regulatory T cells in long-lasting Graves disease. General study results and limits: Preferential use of TRBV28, TRBJ1-2 and TRBJ2-5 was seen in persistent disease. Persistent Graves' patients had lower TCR diversity than newly diagnosed ones. In persistent patients, shared public clonotypes (around 2,600) outnumbered those in new patients (about 970).

The germline V gene encodes CDR1 MGHRA and CDR2 YSYEKL. CDR3 length: 15 residues. Losses at the gene ends were 4 bases for V and 4 bases for J; bases not matched to a gene: 4. Noted time point: newly diagnosed GD, antithyroid drugs for less than 3 months. PBMC-extracted RNA yielded the TCR library. It was by American Thyroid Association guidelines that Graves' disease was diagnosed. Arm-PCR of CDR3 regions and iRepertoire HTBI primers were used to build TCR beta libraries. TCRdb processed the multiplex PCR reads anew with MiXCR; each CDR3 protein has one entry. The sample has around 250,000 distinct CDR3 sequences; 20% to 25% are singletons. This clonotype showed up just a few times. Its specificity is unknown.

The sequence was collected from a female donor with Graves disease. The rearrangement links TRBV4-1 to TRBJ2-1; 10 bases are a match to TRBD1. The source was peripheral blood mononuclear cells (PBMCs), collected at new diagnosis, from a patient treated with antithyroid drugs. CDR3 sequence reads: CASSPGQGPYNEQFF. CDR3 bases: TGCGCCAGCAGCCCGGGACAGGGGCCTTACAATGAGCAGTTCTTC.